One sample yielded the 29 T cell receptor beta chains listed below, sequenced in a study of response to subunit inactivated influenza vaccine. TCRdb passed the RT-PCR reads through MiXCR, listing each CDR3 protein once. The sample shows roughly 550,000 distinct CDR3 sequences, roughly 25% of them seen only once. A further study also used this sample, focusing on T cells expressing NK-cell markers. Per that study: The authors made TCR beta cDNA libraries by 5'RACE template switching. This switching added a universal primer site and UMIs.

Sequencing was performed on CD4+ T cells sorted from PBMCs, taken 11 to 12 days after vaccination. The origin of the receptors is a man aged 45 to 65 who received an inactivated influenza vaccine.

For this clonotype: The limits of the CDR3 on the DNA are not certain, so only TCRdb's listed CDR3 is given. The chain recombines TRBV7-5 with TRBJ1-1. TRBV7-5 is an annotated pseudogene. Including both end residues, the CDR3 is 13 amino acids long. CDR3 loop: CISVPEAKTEAFF.

V and J are TRBV7-2 and TRBJ1-4; 12 bases map to TRBD1. Germline V gene sequence: CDR1 SGHTA, CDR2 FQGNSA. V lost 5 bases to trimming and J lost 7 bases; unmatched junction nucleotides: 2. The CDR3 is 14 residues long. The CDR3 loop reads CASSRDRGPEKLFF. CDR3 coding DNA: TGTGCCAGCAGCCGGGACAGGGGGCCTGAAAAACTGTTTTTT.

The chain uses TRBV19 and TRBJ2-5, with D perhaps assigned TRBD1 or TRBD2 (5 bases each). The CDR3 is 18 amino acids. Germline V gene sequence: CDR1 LNHDA, CDR2 SQIVND (reference sequence). The germline V and J ends were trimmed by 5 bases and 5 bases, with 27 bases remaining between them. The CDR3 nucleotides are TGTGCCAGTAGTGCCCCACGGGGCCAGGGTGGTTTGGAGGAGACCCAGTACTTC. It codes for CASSAPRGQGGLEETQYF.

The chain combines TRBV30 with TRBJ2-5; 12 bases match TRBD1. Per the germline V gene, CDR1 is GTSNPN and CDR2 is SVGIG (reference sequence). With V trimmed by 2 bases and J by 2 bases, 9 bases remained unmatched. The CDR3 is 17 amino acids. CDR3 sequence (DNA): TGTGCCTGGAGTTCCGGGACAGGGGGCCTCCTACAAGAGACCCAGTACTTC. Amino acids: CAWSSGTGGLLQETQYF.

This clonotype was recorded a few times. For the CDR3, the DNA is TGTGCCAGCAGCTTATCTACTCTCACAGATACGCAGTATTTT. It translates to CASSLSTLTDTQYF. The rearrangement uses TRBV7-2 and TRBJ2-3, with unresolved D. Germline assignment: CDR1 SGHTA and CDR2 FQGNSA. Trimming took 2 bases from V and 2 from J, leaving 8 bases between them. The CDR3 has 14 residues. The full variable domain, its missing parts supplied by reference TRBV7-2 and TRBJ2-3, is GAGVSQSPSNKVTEKGKDVELRCDPISGHTALYWYRQSLGQGLEFLIYFQGNSAPDKSGLPSDRFSAERTGGSVSTLTIQRTQQEDSAVYLCASSLSTLTDTQYFGPGTRLTVL.

The J gene is TRBJ1-1, the V gene TRBV9, with D unresolved. V lost 0 bases to trimming and J lost 0 bases, with 9 bases between them. The CDR3 runs 15 residues. CDR1 is SGDLS and CDR2 is YYNGEE in the germline V gene. CDR3: CASSVGGVLNTEAFF. The CDR3 bases are TGTGCCAGCAGCGTAGGTGGGGTTTTGAACACTGAAGCTTTCTTT.

This clonotype was detected only once. The CDR3 loop reads CASGKVGAETQYF. DNA for the CDR3: TGTGCCAGCGGAAAAGTTGGCGCGGAGACCCAGTACTTC. The V call is TRBV6-2 or TRBV6-3, the J call TRBJ2-5; no reliable D call. CDR1 and CDR2 (germline): MNHEY, SVGEGT. V was clipped by 8 bases and J by 5 bases, with 15 bases between them. The CDR3 consists of 13 residues.

The chain is built from TRBV29-1 and TRBJ2-5; D is unresolved. CDR1 is SQVTM, CDR2 ANQGSEA, per germline. Deletions cut 7 bases from V and 0 bases from J, with 9 bases between. The length of the CDR3 is 12 residues. CDR3 in amino acids: CSAHWYQETQYF. In DNA, the CDR3 is TGCAGCGCTCACTGGTACCAAGAGACCCAGTACTTC. The whole variable domain, remainder taken from reference TRBV29-1 and TRBJ2-5, is SAVISQKPSRDICQRGTSLTIQCQVDSQVTMMFWYRQQPGQSLTLIATANQGSEATYESGFVIDKFPISRPNLTFSTLTVSNMSPEDSSIYLCSAHWYQETQYFGPGTRLLVL.

This clonotype turned up a few times. The rearrangement links TRBV25-1 to TRBJ2-7; no clear D gene. This CDR3 contains 13 residues. Trimming removed 2 bases at V and 9 bases at J, with 14 bases between. Germline V lookup: CDR1 MGHDK, CDR2 SYGVNS. CDR3 amino acids: CASSEDNSLRQYF. The DNA of the CDR3 is TGTGCCAGCAGTGAAGATAATAGTTTGCGGCAGTACTTC.

The V gene is TRBV5-1, the J gene TRBJ2-4; D is undetermined. Germline lookup yields CDR1 SGHRS and CDR2 YFSETQ. Between the trimmed V and J ends, which lost 4 bases and 8 bases, there was a span of 16 bases. CDR3 length equals 14 residues. The CDR3 is CASSAGNSGDIQYF. Here the CDR3 DNA reads TGCGCCAGCAGCGCCGGTAATTCTGGGGACATTCAGTACTTC. Variable domain in full (rest from reference TRBV5-1 and TRBJ2-4): KAGVTQTPRYLIKTRGQQVTLSCSPISGHRSVSWYQQTPGQGLQFLFEYFSETQRNKGNFPGRFSGRQFSNSRSEMNVSTLELGDSALYLCASSAGNSGDIQYFGAGTRLSVL.

Ten or more counts support this clonotype. This sequence joins TRBV7-2 and TRBJ2-1; D unclear. Trimming pared 1 base from V and 5 bases from J, leaving 9 bases between. CDR1 and CDR2 from the germline V gene are SGHTA and FQGNSA. The CDR3 runs to 14 residues. This CDR3 reads CASSLGRLDNEQFF. CDR3 bases: TGTGCCAGCAGCTTAGGGCGGCTTGACAATGAGCAGTTCTTC.

The chain couples TRBV18 to TRBJ2-5; D is perhaps TRBD2 (6 bases). This CDR3 is built from 13 residues. The ends were cut back, 0 bases at V and 4 bases at J, with 6 bases in the middle. Germline values: CDR1 KGHSH, CDR2 LQKENI. As DNA, the CDR3 is TGTGCCAGCTCACCACCGGGAGGAGAGACCCAGTACTTC. Translated, it gives CASSPPGGETQYF.

This clonotype was observed a handful of times. The chain couples TRBV29-1 to TRBJ2-5, with a tentative D call TRBD1 (6 bases). CDR1 is SQVTM, CDR2 ANQGSEA, per germline. The CDR3 sequence is 12 residues long. V was pared by 6 bases and J by 1 base, with 9 bases between. The CDR3: CSVAQGQETQYF. The CDR3 DNA sequence: TGCAGCGTCGCACAGGGCCAAGAGACCCAGTACTTC. Full variable domain (missing parts from reference TRBV29-1 and TRBJ2-5): SAVISQKPSRDICQRGTSLTIQCQVDSQVTMMFWYRQQPGQSLTLIATANQGSEATYESGFVIDKFPISRPNLTFSTLTVSNMSPEDSSIYLCSVAQGQETQYFGPGTRLLVL.

V is TRBV5-1 and J is TRBJ2-5; D is tentatively TRBD1 or TRBD2 (6 bases each). The germline V gene encodes CDR1 SGHRS and CDR2 YFSETQ. This CDR3 is built from 14 residues. The germline V and J ends were trimmed by 10 bases and 2 bases, with 18 bases remaining between them. The CDR3 protein is CASLGGGHQETQYF. CDR3 DNA sequence: TGCGCCTCCCTGGGGGGCGGACATCAAGAGACCCAGTACTTC.

V and J are TRBV4-3 and TRBJ2-1; TRBD2 might be the D (5 bases). Deletions cut 3 bases from V and 13 bases from J, with 16 bases between. CDR1 is LGHNA, CDR2 YSLEER, per germline. CDR3 size: 13 residues. The CDR3 DNA follows: TGCGCCAGCAGCCAGAATGGACTCCTCTCACAGTTCTTC. It is translated as CASSQNGLLSQFF.

This clonotype was detected only a few times. The genes are TRBV11-2 and TRBJ2-7; 7 bases agree with TRBD2. The CDR3 extends over 15 amino acids. J was trimmed by 3 bases and V by 1 base; bases with no gene match: 6. Germline-derived CDR1 and CDR2 are SGHAT and FQNNGV. The CDR3, as DNA: TGTGCCAGCAGCTTAGGCCTCCCGGGGGGCTACGAGCAGTACTTC. Its translation is CASSLGLPGGYEQYF.

The chain links TRBV4-3 to TRBJ1-2; possible D gene TRBD1, 5 bases. The V end was cut by 3 bases, the J end by 2 bases, with 7 bases between. This CDR3 is built from 13 residues. Germline V gene lookup returns CDR1 LGHNA and CDR2 YSLEER. The DNA of the CDR3 is TGCGCCAGCAGCCAGGGGCGAAACTATGGCTACACCTTC. Translating it yields CASSQGRNYGYTF.

The gene calls are TRBV6-2 or TRBV6-3 and TRBJ1-5, with 8 nucleotides matching TRBD1. The trim removed 5 bases at V and 4 bases at J, leaving 4 bases unmatched. The CDR3 spans 14 residues. Looked up from germline, CDR1 is MNHEY and CDR2 is SVGEGT. The CDR3 spells CASSRQGKNQPQHF. The CDR3 bases are TGTGCCAGCAGTCGACAGGGGAAGAATCAGCCCCAGCATTTT.

The chain is built from TRBV3-1 and TRBJ1-6, with D tentatively TRBD1 (5 bases). Per the germline V gene, CDR1 is LGHDT and CDR2 is YNNKEL (reference sequence). This CDR3 is built from 15 residues. V dropped 3 bases and J dropped 7 bases, with 13 bases sitting between them. The CDR3 sequence: CASSHGAATNSPLHF. DNA of the CDR3: TGTGCCAGCAGCCACGGGGCAGCGACCAATTCACCCCTCCACTTT. Full variable domain (remainder filled in from reference TRBV3-1 and TRBJ1-6): DTAVSQTPKYLVTQMGNDKSIKCEQNLGHDTMYWYKQDSKKFLKIMFSYNNKELIINETVPNRFSPKSPDKAHLNLHINSLELGDSAVYFCASSHGAATNSPLHFGNGTRLTVT.

This clonotype showed up just a few times. CDR3 region: CASGSSGVGDTQYF. CDR3 DNA sequence: TGTGCCAGCGGCTCCAGCGGGGTCGGAGATACGCAGTATTTT. V and J are TRBV12-3 or TRBV12-4 and TRBJ2-3; 7 nucleotides line up with TRBD2. V was pared by 8 bases and J by 5 bases, with 10 bases of the junction left unmatched. The length of the CDR3 is 14 residues.

With respect to this clonotype: Given a much more abundant clone one base away, this may be a read error. The chain carries TRBV7-9 and TRBJ2-5; a possible D gene is TRBD2 (6 bases). CDR1 and CDR2 from the germline V gene are SEHNR and FQNEAQ (reference sequence). This CDR3 is 14 amino acids long. This CDR3 reads CVSSLAPSGQTQYF. In DNA, the CDR3 is TGTGTCAGCAGCTTAGCGCCAAGCGGGCAGACCCAGTACTTC.

V and J are TRBV7-8 and TRBJ2-2; 8 nucleotides agree with TRBD1. CDR1 is SGHVS and CDR2 is FQNEAQ in the germline V gene. The length of the CDR3 is 15 residues. Unmatched junction bases numbered 4, after V lost 5 bases and J lost 2 bases. The CDR3 nucleotides are TGTGCCAGCAGCAAGGACAGGGTAAACACCGGGGAGCTGTTTTTT. Amino acid sequence: CASSKDRVNTGELFF.

V usage is TRBV9 and J usage is TRBJ2-2, with 10 bases lining up with TRBD2. Trimming at V came to 1 base and at J to 4 bases, leaving 4 bases not matched to a gene. The CDR3 extends over 16 amino acids. Germline V gene data show CDR1 as SGDLS and CDR2 as YYNGEE. The CDR3 bases are TGTGCCAGCAGCGTAATAGCGGGGGGCCCCACCGGGGAGCTGTTTTTT. It specifies CASSVIAGGPTGELFF.

Only a few counts were recorded for this clonotype. J is TRBJ1-4 and V is TRBV9, with D perhaps TRBD1 (6 bases). Germline CDR1 reads SGDLS; CDR2 reads YYNGEE. The CDR3 covers 14 residues. Trimming took off 3 bases at V and 8 bases at J, with 14 bases between the two ends. The CDR3 DNA reads as TGTGCCAGCAGCGCACAGGGAATTGGCGAAAAACTGTTTTTT. It specifies CASSAQGIGEKLFF. The variable domain in full, with the rest retrieved from reference TRBV9 and TRBJ1-4, is DSGVTQTPKHLITATGQRVTLRCSPRSGDLSVYWYQQSLDQGLQFLIQYYNGEERAKGNILERFSAQQFPDLHSELNLSSLELGDSALYFCASSAQGIGEKLFFGSGTQLSVL.

This clonotype was counted at least ten times. The V gene is TRBV6-2 or TRBV6-3, the J gene TRBJ2-4; 9 bases fit TRBD1. The J segment lost 6 bases and the V segment lost 5 bases, leaving 5 bases of the junction unmatched. Germline values: CDR1 MNHEY, CDR2 SVGEGT. CDR3 length equals 14 residues. CDR3 nucleotide sequence: TGTGCCAGCAGTACACAGGGGGCGAGAAACATTCAGTACTTC. Translated, it gives CASSTQGARNIQYF.

There are a few counts of this clonotype. CDR3 nucleotide sequence: TGCGCCAGCAGCTTTCTAGCGGGGGGGAATGAGCAGTTCTTC. This translates into CASSFLAGGNEQFF. V is TRBV5-1 and J is TRBJ2-1, with TRBD2 identical over 12 bases. V gave up 2 bases and J gave up 7 bases; unmatched junction bases: 1. Germline-derived CDR1 and CDR2 are SGHRS and YFSETQ. The CDR3 is 14 residues long.

The chain recombines TRBV6-2 or TRBV6-3 with TRBJ1-5; TRBD1 matches at 8 bases. This CDR3 contains 15 residues. From germline, CDR1 is MNHEY and CDR2 SVGEGT. V gave up 1 base and J gave up 3 bases; unmatched junction bases: 2. The CDR3 nucleotides read TGTGCCAGCAGTTACTGGACAGGGCCCAATCAGCCCCAGCATTTT. Protein product: CASSYWTGPNQPQHF.

CDR3 loop: CSVGTGTGMKVGETQYF. CDR3 DNA sequence: TGCAGCGTTGGTACGGGGACAGGGATGAAAGTGGGAGAGACCCAGTACTTC. V and J are TRBV29-1 and TRBJ2-5, with 9 bases lining up with TRBD1. Germline lookup yields CDR1 SQVTM and CDR2 ANQGSEA. The CDR3 sequence is 17 residues long. J was trimmed by 4 bases and V by 4 bases; bases with no gene match: 16.

The chain combines TRBV7-3 with TRBJ2-3; no clear D. Germline CDR1 and CDR2: SGHTA and FQGTGA. This CDR3 is 15 amino acids long. V was pared by 5 bases and J by 1 base, with 13 bases between. In nucleotides, the CDR3 is TGTGCCAGCAGCATAGTGGGTTACGGCACAGATACGCAGTATTTT. Protein sequence: CASSIVGYGTDTQYF.